This TCR beta chain was observed in a study of OX40 agonist ivuxolimab in advanced cancers. The overall study: Of mixed ages from roughly 23 to 85 and averaging approximately 60 years, the group was about 86% male.

Assay used: immunoSEQ multiplex PCR; TCRdb lists only in-frame clones, some missing. The data show tens of thousands of clones, approximately 83% seen once. Prior autoimmune disease or systemic immunosuppression barred patients. Blood was sampled at baseline, cycle 4 day 1, and cycle 7 day 1. Comments on this clone: Its antigen is not identified.

CDR3 length: 13 amino acids. Germline V gives CDR1 SGDLS, CDR2 YYNGEE. The V end was cut by 3 bases, the J end by 1 base, with 7 bases between. Findings of the study overall: In a subset of nonresponders, normalized T-cell clonal expansion was also low.

The TCR comes from an adult with an advanced solid tumor such as melanoma, head and neck, liver or kidney cancer. Sequenced here: CD4+ or CD8+ T cells sorted from blood, sampled in a trial of the OX40 agonist ivuxolimab. This chain joins TRBV9 and TRBJ1-1; D is unresolved. CDR3 amino acids: CASSAEQNTEAFF. CDR3 sequence (DNA): TGTGCCAGCAGCGCGGAGCAGAACACTGAAGCTTTCTTT. The full variable domain, its missing parts supplied by reference TRBV9 and TRBJ1-1, is DSGVTQTPKHLITATGQRVTLRCSPRSGDLSVYWYQQSLDQGLQFLIQYYNGEERAKGNILERFSAQQFPDLHSELNLSSLELGDSALYFCASSAEQNTEAFFGQGTRLTVV.